This T cell receptor (beta chain) was sequenced during a study of shared clonotypes between healthy human individuals (dated by TCRdb to 2019 to 2021). For the study in its entirety: Three men and a couple of women, aged 18 to 49 years, made up the cohort. Each donor's leukapheresis produced roughly between roughly 0.9 and 8.9 billion PBMCs. Blood TCR repertoires of about 5 healthy adults were deeply sequenced to estimate repertoire size and the extent of clonotype sharing between individuals. To increase sequencing depth and limit assay-specific biases, different laboratories used diverse techniques to prepare libraries and sequence TCR repertoires. For each donor, CD4 naive and CD4 memory were each run on three plates, CD8 naive on two plates, and CD8 memory on one plate.

Donors were healthy HIV-negative adults with no recently reported acute infections or vaccinations. Every donor was a Caucasian adult residing in Nashville, Tennessee, USA. CD8 memory samples consisted of magnetically selected CD45RO+ cells combined with CCR7-negative CD45RA+ effector memory (TemRA) cells. Blood was obtained by leukapheresis, after which PBMCs were separated by Ficoll-Histopaque density gradient centrifugation and cryopreserved in liquid nitrogen vapor phase. Analytical flow cytometry was used to check the purity and quantity of each magnetically sorted T cell population. Genomic DNA was isolated from every sorted fraction and measured by UV absorbance on a Nanodrop 2000c. Summary of the overall study and its limitations: Estimated clonotype richness was generally larger for naive than for memory subsets. The small number of donors limited the genetic and exposure-history diversity represented. Pairwise subsampling led to the expectation that sequencing depth would affect the degree of clonotype sharing among donors. When a handful of donors were compared, the shared fraction of clonotypes was about 5.4% for naive CD4, 3.5% to 4% for naive CD8, 2% to 2.5% for memory CD4, and 0.35% to 0.5% for memory CD8. Higher generation probabilities were observed for clonotypes shared by all four sorted-subset donors than for non-shared clonotypes. Incomplete sequencing was indicated by rarefaction of sorted-subset datasets, despite the large sequencing depth. Only blood was sampled, and tissue TCR repertoires likely differ from those in blood.

Points on this clone: It has no known antigen specificity. Base qualities are missing; no much larger clone stands one base away.

Using the deep immunoSEQ assay, TCR CDR3 regions were amplified from genomic DNA by multiplex PCR. Extracted genomic DNA from each cell subset was distributed evenly across all wells of several immunoSEQ 96-well plates, and each plate was treated as a replicate. For sorted subsets, about 200 ng genomic DNA, equal to 30,000 to 35,000 T cell genomes, was loaded into each replicate PCR. Purified libraries were measured with a Qubit 3.0 fluorometer, size-checked on a Bioanalyzer 2100, and measured again with the KAPA Library Quantification kit. Every immunoSEQ 96-well plate was sequenced on a separate single-read 150-cycle Illumina NextSeq 550 flow cell. As for the original processing: Because only junctional sequences without quality scores were contained in the immunoSEQ output, filtering matching that applied to full-length reads could not be performed. To assign V/J genes and CDR3, sequences were annotated against IMGT germline references using PyIR, a Python wrapper for IgBLAST v1.9. Reads with weak V/J assignments (E-value above 1e-6), missing CDR3, stop codons, out-of-frame junctions, or ambiguous translated residues were removed. A V3J clonotype was defined by an identical inferred V gene, J gene, and CDR3 amino acid sequence. The percentage overlap between two repertoires was calculated by dividing the number of shared unique clonotypes by the size of the smaller repertoire. Richness of each repertoire was evaluated using RTK rarefaction, the Chao1 estimator, and Recon v2.1 estimates of unobserved clonotypes. For all TCRbeta clonotypes obtained by the gDNA method from a few donors, generation probabilities were computed with OLGA. Here the immuneACCESS table is served through TCRdb, limited to in-frame sequences with V and J called. Missing clones are a known gap in these copies; in checked studies unresolved V genes cover under half, and the rest lacks a known reason. The V and J calls and clone size were taken over from that table, and D and trimming were inferred from the DNA. The sample has about 380,000 clones on record, 90% to 98% of them singletons. Jointly, the top ten make up about 0.32% of the sample.

The sample taken for sequencing was memory CD8+ T cells sorted from blood. Per the publication, the cell subset or site label means: CD45RO+ cells pooled with CCR7-negative TemRA cells. The sequence was collected from a man younger than 40 in good health.

The nucleotide sequence reads as follows: TGTGCCAGCAGCCCAATGCCCCTATACGAGCAGTACTTC. This is translated as CASSPMPLYEQYF. The V and J segments used are TRBV28 and TRBJ2-7; no confident D gene assignment can be made. V is reduced by 6 bases and J by 4 bases, leaving a spacing of 13 bases between them. CDR3 length: 13 amino acids, cysteine to phenylalanine. The CDR3 DNA has 39 bases and is translated from base 1. The germline V gene provides CDR1 MDHEN and CDR2 SYDVKM.